The TCR beta chain described here comes from a study of long-term antiretroviral therapy in people with HIV. Regarding the study as a whole: Even long-term ART left TRB diversity below transplant donor controls, despite gains.

Survey level was the resolution at which the v3.0 immunoSEQ assay ran. Generated by immunoSEQ multiplex PCR, the TCRdb table keeps only in-frame clones and is missing some. The sample has about 21,000 clones, approximately 79% seen once; the top ten hold 9% to 15%. About this clone itself: The antigen remains undetermined.

The V end lost 0 bases, the J end lost 9 bases, and 15 bases lay between the germline ends. The CDR3 runs to 15 residues. Germline V gives CDR1 GTSNPN, CDR2 SVGIG (reference sequence). Sample: unsorted PBMCs, taken around 21 months before starting antiretroviral therapy. J is TRBJ1-6 and V is TRBV30, with TRBD1 as a possible D gene (6 bases). The receptor was derived from a woman aged 40 to 50 with HIV. CDR3 loop: CAWSVQGAGISPLHF. CDR3 nucleotides: TGTGCCTGGAGTGTACAGGGTGCAGGGATTTCACCCCTCCACTTT.